This T cell receptor (beta chain) was captured in a study of cytomegalovirus exposure and HLA in healthy donors. The PCR used 60 Vbeta and 13 Jbeta primers. Generated by immunoSEQ multiplex PCR, the TCRdb table keeps only in-frame clones and is missing some. The sample holds under 65,000 clones. Notes on this clone: The antigen remains unidentified.

CDR3 length: 12 amino acids. CDR1 is KGHSH and CDR2 is LQKENI in the germline V gene. V lost 3 bases and J 8 bases, leaving 10 bases between the germline ends. Findings of the study overall: The study designated roughly 160 TCR beta chains cytomegalovirus-associated.

The rearrangement links TRBV18 to TRBJ1-2, with D perhaps matching TRBD1 (5 bases). The clonotype comes from a woman aged 40-49 years in good health and CMV-seronegative. The sequenced sample was PBMCs. The CDR3 bases are TGTGCCAGCTCACCGGGGGGAGAAGGCTACACCTTC. It yields the protein CASSPGGEGYTF.